These 32 T cell receptor beta chains share one sample of origin, sequenced in a study of T-cell reconstitution after alpha-beta-depleted transplantation in children. Unique molecular identifiers were incorporated into the prepared TCRbeta library. TCRdb itself ran the PCR reads through MiXCR, one entry per CDR3 protein. The repertoire has about 400,000 distinct CDR3 sequences, 13% of them found once; the top ten carry 4% to 5.5%. This specimen consisted of PBMCs, obtained from the stem cell graft. All receptors derive from a human donor who donated a stem cell graft to a child with Fanconi anemia.

The chain is built from TRBV29-1 and TRBJ2-1; D remains ambiguous. V lost 6 bases to trimming and J lost 3 bases, with 9 bases between them. Germline loops: CDR1 SQVTM, CDR2 ANQGSEA. The CDR3 has 12 amino acids. The CDR3 sequence: CSVGPGYNEQFF. CDR3 in DNA: TGCAGCGTCGGGCCTGGCTACAATGAGCAGTTCTTC.

In nucleotides, the CDR3 is TGTGCCAGCGGAGTGCGGGGGGGACGGAACACTGAAGCTTTCTTT. Amino acid sequence: CASGVRGGRNTEAFF. The V call is TRBV7-9, the J call TRBJ1-1; D is perhaps TRBD1 (5 bases). The germline CDR1 and CDR2 sequences are SEHNR and FQNEAQ (reference sequence). The CDR3 has 15 amino acids. V was pared by 8 bases and J by 1 base, with 17 bases between.

This chain joins TRBV6-5 and TRBJ1-1, with TRBD1 matching 10 bases. In germline, CDR1 is MNHEY, CDR2 SVGAGI. There are 16 residues in the CDR3. With V trimmed by 4 bases and J by 3 bases, 8 bases remained unmatched. The CDR3 spells CASSSPRTGGYTEAFF. The CDR3 DNA reads as TGTGCCAGCAGTTCCCCCCGGACAGGGGGTTACACTGAAGCTTTCTTT.

This clonotype was detected only a few times. V is TRBV5-1 and J is TRBJ2-3; possibly TRBD2 for D (5 bases). The CDR3 is made up of 14 amino acids. The V end lost 3 bases, the J end lost 2 bases, and 10 bases lay between the germline ends. Germline CDR1 and CDR2: SGHRS and YFSETQ. The CDR3 region is CASSYGGSTDTQYF. The CDR3 DNA follows: TGCGCCAGCAGCTACGGAGGATCCACAGATACGCAGTATTTT.

The chain combines TRBV7-8 with TRBJ2-3; D remains unclear. CDR3 length equals 13 residues. The germline gives CDR1 SGHVS, CDR2 FQNEAQ. The ends were cut back, 5 bases at V and 7 bases at J, with 13 bases in the middle. CDR3 residues: CASSAGRANTQYF. CDR3 coding DNA: TGTGCCAGCAGCGCCGGAAGGGCTAATACGCAGTATTTT.

This clonotype has a handful of counts. The chain couples TRBV7-9 to TRBJ2-1; possible D gene TRBD2, 5 bases. This CDR3 is 14 amino acids long. Looked up from germline, CDR1 is SEHNR and CDR2 is FQNEAQ (reference sequence). V lost 5 bases and J 1 base, leaving 9 bases between the germline ends. In DNA, the CDR3 is TGTGCCAGCAGCCCCCGGGGATCCTACAATGAGCAGTTCTTC. Amino acids: CASSPRGSYNEQFF. The full variable domain, its missing parts supplied by reference TRBV7-9 and TRBJ2-1, is DTGVSQNPRHKITKRGQNVTFRCDPISEHNRLYWYRQTLGQGPEFLTYFQNEAQLEKSRLLSDRFSAERPKGSFSTLEIQRTEQGDSAMYLCASSPRGSYNEQFFGPGTRLTVL.

This clonotype was detected only a few times. V and J are TRBV12-3 or TRBV12-4 and TRBJ1-4; 9 bases agree with TRBD1. This CDR3 contains 15 residues. Losses at the gene ends were 3 bases for V and 5 bases for J; bases not matched to a gene: 4. In DNA, the CDR3 is TGTGCCAGCAGTTTCAAACAGGGGGCCAATGAAAAACTGTTTTTT. It codes for CASSFKQGANEKLFF.

This clonotype was counted a few times. The chain couples TRBV15 to TRBJ1-4, with D hard to call. The CDR3 totals 15 residues. Trimming shortened V by 0 bases and J by 7 bases, and 12 bases separated the two germline ends. CDR1 is LNHNV and CDR2 is YYDKDF in the germline V gene (reference sequence). The CDR3 nucleotides are TGTGCCACCAGCAGAGATACCGGGTGGACTGAAAAACTGTTTTTT. This translates into CATSRDTGWTEKLFF.

This clonotype was counted at least ten times. The chain links TRBV6-2 or TRBV6-3 to TRBJ2-1; TRBD1 matches 7 bases. The germline V gene encodes CDR1 MNHEY and CDR2 SVGEGT. The CDR3 runs 14 residues. Unmatched junction bases numbered 6, after V lost 6 bases and J lost 4 bases. CDR3 sequence: CASSPRDRYNEQFF. The CDR3 DNA follows: TGTGCCAGCAGCCCAAGGGACAGATACAATGAGCAGTTCTTC.

This rearrangement joins TRBV5-5 to TRBJ2-6; D is possibly TRBD2 (5 bases). V dropped 3 bases and J dropped 0 bases, with 10 bases sitting between them. The V gene's germline CDR1 is SGHKS and CDR2 YYEKEE (reference sequence). This CDR3 comprises 16 residues. CDR3 nucleotides: TGTGCCAGCAGCTCGGGAACATTCTCTGGGGCCAACGTCCTGACTTTC. It encodes CASSSGTFSGANVLTF.

This clonotype occurred many times. The chain is built from TRBV2 and TRBJ1-1, with no clear D. The germline V gene encodes CDR1 SNHLY and CDR2 FYNNEI. This CDR3 spans 13 amino acids. V lost 3 bases and J 6 bases, leaving 11 bases between the germline ends. The CDR3: CASSDRRAAEAFF. Here the CDR3 DNA reads TGTGCCAGCAGTGATCGACGGGCAGCTGAAGCTTTCTTT.

This clonotype was seen a few times. The chain uses TRBV6-2 or TRBV6-3 and TRBJ1-2; perhaps TRBD1 as D (5 bases). Germline V gene lookup returns CDR1 MNHEY and CDR2 SVGEGT. The CDR3 spans 15 residues. Trimming took off 2 bases at V and 6 bases at J, with 16 bases between the two ends. This CDR3 reads CASSYAGTYLDGYTF. As DNA, the CDR3 is TGTGCCAGCAGTTACGCCGGGACCTACCTCGATGGCTACACCTTC.

This clonotype has more than one count but fewer than ten. The chain recombines TRBV7-9 with TRBJ1-1, with 8 bases that match TRBD1. The CDR3 is made up of 12 amino acids. J gave up 10 bases and V 1 base, and 2 bases lay outside the gene matches. Per germline, CDR1 SEHNR and CDR2 FQNEAQ (reference sequence). CDR3 sequence reads: CASSLGQGAAFF. CDR3 coding DNA: TGTGCCAGCAGCTTAGGGCAGGGGGCAGCTTTCTTT.

This clonotype has just a few counts. The chain carries TRBV4-2 and TRBJ2-3; 7 bases match TRBD2. This CDR3 contains 16 residues. In germline, CDR1 is LGHNA, CDR2 YNFKEQ. The V gene end was trimmed by 2 bases and the J gene end by 0 bases; junction bases not matched to a gene: 5. The CDR3 sequence is CASSQYGGFSTDTQYF. CDR3 DNA sequence: TGTGCCAGCAGCCAATACGGGGGGTTTAGCACAGATACGCAGTATTTT.

This clonotype was found a few times. The chain employs TRBV6-5 and TRBJ2-5; D remains unclear. The CDR3 has 13 amino acids. The V gene's germline CDR1 is MNHEY and CDR2 SVGAGI. V was trimmed by 4 bases and J by 5 bases, leaving 11 bases between them. CDR3: CASSSLELETQYF. In nucleotides, the CDR3 is TGTGCCAGCAGTTCCTTAGAACTCGAGACCCAGTACTTC.

This clonotype was counted at least ten times. V gene TRBV18 combines with J gene TRBJ2-1; 9 nucleotides align to TRBD2. The CDR3 consists of 16 residues. The ends lost 3 bases at V and 4 bases at J; junction bases unmatched: 7. Germline-derived CDR1 and CDR2 are KGHSH and LQKENI. CDR3 nucleotides: TGTGCCAGCTCACCGAAAGCGGGGGGCCTTTACAATGAGCAGTTCTTC. Protein sequence: CASSPKAGGLYNEQFF.

The chain joins TRBV11-2 to TRBJ2-1; D is undetermined. V was pared by 0 bases and J by 2 bases, with 11 bases between. Germline values: CDR1 SGHAT, CDR2 FQNNGV. The CDR3 loop spans 16 amino acids. Here the CDR3 reads CASSLEPASAYNEQFF. CDR3 coding DNA: TGTGCCAGCAGCTTAGAACCTGCCAGCGCCTACAATGAGCAGTTCTTC.

This clonotype was counted at least ten times. The chain recombines TRBV12-3 or TRBV12-4 with TRBJ1-1, with 7 bases lining up with TRBD1. This CDR3 comprises 12 residues. Germline trimming cut 6 bases from V and 7 bases from J; bases unmatched to any gene: 5. This CDR3 reads CASSYDRDEAFF. The CDR3 nucleotides read TGTGCCAGCAGCTATGACAGGGATGAAGCTTTCTTT.

Many counts were recorded for this clonotype. V usage is TRBV10-3 and J usage is TRBJ2-2, with unresolved D. The CDR3 has 13 residues. V was clipped by 4 bases and J by 2 bases, with 5 bases between them. CDR1 is ENHRY and CDR2 is SYGVKD in the germline V gene. CDR3 loop: CAISGVNTGELFF. The CDR3 region has the DNA TGTGCCATCAGTGGGGTCAACACCGGGGAGCTGTTTTTT.

This clonotype was picked up many times. This chain links TRBV28 with TRBJ2-3; weak D call: TRBD1 (5 bases). V lost 10 bases and J lost 2, with 16 bases in between. The CDR3 sequence is 14 residues long. The germline V gene has CDR1 MDHEN and CDR2 SYDVKM. The CDR3 spells CATLLGADTDTQYF. The CDR3 DNA reads TGTGCCACCCTCCTAGGGGCGGACACAGATACGCAGTATTTT. The full variable domain, in which reference TRBV28 and TRBJ2-3 provide the parts outside the CDR3, is DVKVTQSSRYLVKRTGEKVFLECVQDMDHENMFWYRQDPGLGLRLIYFSYDVKMKEKGDIPEGYSVSREKKERFSLILESASTNQTSMYLCATLLGADTDTQYFGPGTRLTVL.

This clonotype was picked up a small number of times. This chain connects TRBV5-1 to TRBJ1-1; TRBD1 aligns across 8 bases. V lost 0 bases and J lost 1; bases outside the gene matches: 5. This CDR3 is 16 amino acids long. Germline CDR1 SGHRS, CDR2 YFSETQ. The CDR3 DNA reads TGCGCCAGCAGCTTGGTTGGACAGGGACAGAACACTGAAGCTTTCTTT. Protein sequence: CASSLVGQGQNTEAFF.

This chain uses TRBV20-1 with TRBJ2-1, with D hard to call. CDR3 length: 11 residues. Looked up from germline, CDR1 is DFQATT and CDR2 is SNEGSKA (reference sequence). Deletions cut 1 base from V and 4 bases from J, with 2 bases between. This CDR3 reads CSARVYNEQFF. CDR3 nucleotides: TGCAGTGCTAGAGTTTACAATGAGCAGTTCTTC.

The V call is TRBV5-5, the J call TRBJ1-5, with 10 bases identical to TRBD1. The CDR3 is 15 residues long. CDR1 is SGHKS, CDR2 YYEKEE, per germline (reference sequence). V trimming: 3 bases; J trimming: 6 bases; junction bases outside the gene matches: 6. DNA of the CDR3: TGTGCCAGCAGCTGGGGGACAGGGGAAAGTCAGCCCCAGCATTTT. This codes for CASSWGTGESQPQHF.

This clonotype turned up a few times. This sequence joins TRBV7-9 and TRBJ2-5, with 12 bases matching TRBD2. The CDR3 extends over 16 amino acids. Germline V CDR1 and CDR2: SEHNR, FQNEAQ (reference sequence). V dropped 2 bases and J dropped 2; count of bases not matched to a gene: 3. CDR3 sequence (DNA): TGTGCCAGCAGCTTAACGCTAGCGGGGGGGCAAGAGACCCAGTACTTC. Residues: CASSLTLAGGQETQYF.

This clonotype was counted only a few times. CDR3 bases: TGCGCCAGCAGTGACCAGGCTTGGGGCACTGAAGCTTTCTTT. Translation: CASSDQAWGTEAFF. The chain employs TRBV10-1 and TRBJ1-1; D gene ambiguous. CDR3 length equals 14 residues. V was cut by 3 bases and J by 4 bases, with 12 bases left in between. Germline loops: CDR1 WNHNN, CDR2 SYGVQD (reference sequence).

This clonotype came up a few times. V usage is TRBV10-3 and J usage is TRBJ2-2; TRBD2 aligns across 7 bases. The germline V gene has CDR1 ENHRY and CDR2 SYGVKD. CDR3 length: 15 residues. Germline trimming cut 7 bases from V and 5 bases from J; bases unmatched to any gene: 10. The CDR3 sequence is CAIKGTSGETGELFF. The CDR3 DNA reads as TGTGCCATCAAGGGGACCAGCGGGGAAACCGGGGAGCTGTTTTTT.

This clonotype was seen only a few times. The rearrangement joins TRBV6-2 or TRBV6-3 to TRBJ2-5; tentatively, D is TRBD1 (5 bases). Germline V lookup: CDR1 MNHEY, CDR2 SVGEGT. The CDR3 consists of 13 residues. V was clipped by 6 bases and J by 4 bases, with 12 bases between them. The CDR3 loop reads CASRVRERETQYF. DNA of the CDR3: TGTGCCAGCAGAGTCAGGGAACGAGAGACCCAGTACTTC.

This chain uses TRBV10-3 with TRBJ2-1, with 10 nucleotides matching TRBD2. The CDR3 spans 15 residues. Trimming at V came to 3 bases and at J to 6 bases, leaving 5 bases not matched to a gene. Germline values: CDR1 ENHRY, CDR2 SYGVKD. CDR3 residues: CAISEGLAASNEQFF. The CDR3 nucleotides read TGTGCCATCAGTGAAGGACTAGCGGCTTCCAATGAGCAGTTCTTC.

Ten or more counts support this clonotype. The chain combines TRBV12-3 or TRBV12-4 with TRBJ1-1; no clear D. V gave up 2 bases and J gave up 5 bases, with 12 bases separating them. The CDR3 spans 14 residues. The CDR3 reads CASSLIGGETEAFF. Here the CDR3 DNA reads TGTGCCAGCAGTTTAATAGGTGGCGAGACTGAAGCTTTCTTT.

This clonotype has more than one count but fewer than ten. This rearrangement joins TRBV12-3 or TRBV12-4 to TRBJ2-1; TRBD1 matches at 8 bases. The CDR3 contains 15 residues. With 3 bases clipped from V and 6 bases from J, the junction kept 7 bases outside the gene matches. DNA for the CDR3: TGTGCCAGCAGTTTCAGGACAGGGTCCGTCAATGAGCAGTTCTTC. Translated: CASSFRTGSVNEQFF.

This clonotype was found many times. The chain couples TRBV20-1 to TRBJ1-1; D may be TRBD1 (6 bases). The CDR3 extends over 13 amino acids. V shed 6 bases and J shed 0 bases, with 11 bases lying between them. Germline-derived CDR1 and CDR2 are DFQATT and SNEGSKA (reference sequence). CDR3 residues: CSAARGMNTEAFF. In nucleotides, the CDR3 is TGCAGTGCGGCTAGGGGGATGAACACTGAAGCTTTCTTT.

In this sample, this clonotype turned up a few times. The chain is built from TRBV19 and TRBJ1-6; 10 bases are shared with TRBD1. There are 13 residues in the CDR3. Looked up from germline, CDR1 is LNHDA and CDR2 is SQIVND (reference sequence). The junction had 3 bases not matched to a gene; V was cut back by 8 bases and J by 8 bases. The chain's CDR3 is CASAGQGHSPLHF. CDR3 bases: TGTGCCAGTGCGGGACAGGGGCATTCACCCCTCCACTTT.